The following is a TCR beta chain sequence with its context. The antigen is unknown. Sequencing was performed with immunoSEQ multiplex PCR; in TCRdb, only in-frame clones are kept and a portion is missing. Of 45,000 to 55,000 clones listed, 85% to 95% are singletons. This sample is part of a study of OX40 agonist ivuxolimab in advanced cancers. At the level of the study: Dose-escalation patients' cancers were hepatocellular carcinoma, melanoma, renal cell or head and neck cancer. Partial responses were achieved by three patients: one hepatocellular carcinoma, two cutaneous melanoma.

The study, taken as a whole, reports: The CD4+ and CD8+ T cells in the blood had expanded clonally by week 6 at 0.1 to 3.0 mg/kg.

The germline V and J ends were trimmed by 4 bases and 6 bases, with 6 bases remaining between them. The CDR3 is 12 amino acids. Per the germline V gene, CDR1 is LGHNA and CDR2 is YNFKEQ. The material sequenced was CD4+ or CD8+ T cells sorted from blood, taken in a trial of the OX40 agonist ivuxolimab. The clonotype comes from an adult with an advanced solid tumor such as melanoma, head and neck, liver or kidney cancer. The chain joins TRBV4-2 to TRBJ2-2; D remains unclear. In DNA, the CDR3 is TGTGCCAGCAGCCCTTCCGCCGGGGAGCTGTTTTTT. This codes for CASSPSAGELFF.